Described below is a single T cell receptor (beta chain) sequence and its context. The antigen is undetermined. The sample comes from a study of cytomegalovirus exposure and HLA in healthy donors. Study summary: Within an early data release were about 85 million unique TCRs drawn from HLA-typed donors. Study conclusions and caveats: Later analysis placed DRB1 highest and HLA-C lowest in TCR association rates, which differed by HLA locus. A later analysis associated around 17,000 TCR beta sequences with HLA alleles at a 0.05 false discovery rate.

Vbeta (60) and Jbeta (13) primers were used in the PCR. Assay: immunoSEQ multiplex PCR; the TCRdb copy retains only in-frame clones and omits some. The sample has over 150,000 clones, roughly 84% seen once. The CDR3 sequence is 13 residues long. The germline V gene encodes CDR1 SQVTM and CDR2 ANQGSEA. With 4 bases removed from V and 2 bases from J, the gap between germline ends came to 10 bases. This TCR was recovered from a girl aged 2 to 10 in good health and CMV-seropositive. The chain couples TRBV29-1 to TRBJ2-3; a weak D match, TRBD1 (5 bases). Material for sequencing was PBMCs. DNA of the CDR3: TGCAGCGTTGCCAGGGAACTCACAGATACGCAGTATTTT. It yields the protein CSVARELTDTQYF.